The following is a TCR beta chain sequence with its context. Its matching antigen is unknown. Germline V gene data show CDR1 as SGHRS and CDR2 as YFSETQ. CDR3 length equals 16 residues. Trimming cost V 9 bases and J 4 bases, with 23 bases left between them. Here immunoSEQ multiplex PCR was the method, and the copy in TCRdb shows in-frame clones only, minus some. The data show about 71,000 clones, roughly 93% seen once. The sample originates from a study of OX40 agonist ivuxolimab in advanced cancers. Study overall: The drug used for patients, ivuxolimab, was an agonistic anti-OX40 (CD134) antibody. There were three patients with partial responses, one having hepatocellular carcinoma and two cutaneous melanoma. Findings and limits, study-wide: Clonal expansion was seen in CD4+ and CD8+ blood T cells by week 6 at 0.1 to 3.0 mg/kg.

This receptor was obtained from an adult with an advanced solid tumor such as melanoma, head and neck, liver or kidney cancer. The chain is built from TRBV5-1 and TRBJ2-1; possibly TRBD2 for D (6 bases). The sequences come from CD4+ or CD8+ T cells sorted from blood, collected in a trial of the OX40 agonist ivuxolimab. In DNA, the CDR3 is TGCGCCACCACGATCGGGACTGGACCCACATACAATGAGCAGTTCTTC. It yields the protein CATTIGTGPTYNEQFF.